This TCR beta chain derives from a study of blood T cell repertoires in COVID-19. About the research overall: Samples taken during acute and convalescent COVID-19 were collected in the United States, Italy and Spain. The analysed material was cDNA or gDNA that came from T cells, B-cell-depleted T cells, or PBMCs.

Germline V gene data show CDR1 as SEHNR and CDR2 as FQNEAQ (reference sequence). The CDR3 spans 14 residues. The V and J ends lost 1 base and 2 bases respectively, with 9 bases between them. Original methodology: The assay estimated nucleated cells by amplifying reference gene primers. TCRdb's copy holds only in-frame clones and misses some; the assay was immunoSEQ multiplex PCR. V, J and clone size were drawn from that table, and D and trimming were deduced from the DNA. Of tens of thousands of clones listed, about nine tenths were seen once; the top ten hold 28%. Only a few counts were recorded for this clone.

Sample: peripheral blood. This chain uses TRBV7-9 with TRBJ2-7; the D gene is possibly TRBD2 (6 bases). This sequence originates from a human donor in a cohort sampled during active COVID-19. CDR3 sequence (DNA): TGTGCCAGCAGCTTAGTTGCGGGGACCTACGAGCAGTACTTC. It is translated as CASSLVAGTYEQYF. The variable domain in full, completed from reference TRBV7-9 and TRBJ2-7, reads DTGVSQNPRHKITKRGQNVTFRCDPISEHNRLYWYRQTLGQGPEFLTYFQNEAQLEKSRLLSDRFSAERPKGSFSTLEIQRTEQGDSAMYLCASSLVAGTYEQYFGPGTRLTVT.